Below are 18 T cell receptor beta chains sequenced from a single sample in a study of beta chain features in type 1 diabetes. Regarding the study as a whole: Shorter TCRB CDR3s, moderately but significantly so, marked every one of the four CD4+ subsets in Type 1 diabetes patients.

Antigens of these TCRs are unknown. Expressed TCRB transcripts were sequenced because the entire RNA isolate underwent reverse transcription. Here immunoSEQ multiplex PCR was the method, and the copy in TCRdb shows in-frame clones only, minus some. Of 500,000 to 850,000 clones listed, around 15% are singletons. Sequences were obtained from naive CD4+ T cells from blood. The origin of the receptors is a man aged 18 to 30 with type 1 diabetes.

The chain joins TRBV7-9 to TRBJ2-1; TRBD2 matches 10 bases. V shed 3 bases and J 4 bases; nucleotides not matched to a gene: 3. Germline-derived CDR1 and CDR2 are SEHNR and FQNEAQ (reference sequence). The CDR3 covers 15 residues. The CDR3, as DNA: TGTGCCAGCAGCTTCCTAGCGGGAGCTTACAATGAGCAGTTCTTC. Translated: CASSFLAGAYNEQFF.

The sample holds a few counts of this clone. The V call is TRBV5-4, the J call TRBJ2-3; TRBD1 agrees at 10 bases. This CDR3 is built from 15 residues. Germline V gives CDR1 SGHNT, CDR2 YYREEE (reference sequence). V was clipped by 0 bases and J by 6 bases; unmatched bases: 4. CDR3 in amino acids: CASSLVTGGMDTQYF. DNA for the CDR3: TGTGCCAGCAGCTTGGTGACAGGGGGCATGGATACGCAGTATTTT.

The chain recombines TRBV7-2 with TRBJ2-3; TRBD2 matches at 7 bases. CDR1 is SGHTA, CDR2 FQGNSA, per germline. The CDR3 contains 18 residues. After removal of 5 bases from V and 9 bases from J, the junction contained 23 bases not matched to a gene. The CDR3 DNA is TGTGCCAGCAGCGCAAGGGCAGCGGGGCTAGCGGAACCGGGGACGCAGTATTTT. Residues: CASSARAAGLAEPGTQYF.

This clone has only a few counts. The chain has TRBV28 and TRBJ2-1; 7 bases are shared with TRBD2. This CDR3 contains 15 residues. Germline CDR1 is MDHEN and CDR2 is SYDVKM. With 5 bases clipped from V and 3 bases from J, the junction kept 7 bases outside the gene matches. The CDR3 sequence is CASSQPSGNYNEQFF. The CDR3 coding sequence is TGTGCCAGCAGTCAGCCTAGCGGAAACTACAATGAGCAGTTCTTC.

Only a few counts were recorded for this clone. The CDR3 protein is CASSFRTSYEQYF. As DNA, the CDR3 is TGTGCCAGCAGTTTTCGGACATCCTACGAGCAGTACTTC. This chain links TRBV27 with TRBJ2-7; perhaps TRBD1 as D (5 bases). Germline V CDR1 and CDR2: MNHEY, SMNVEV (reference sequence). Trimming cost V 3 bases and J 1 base, with 7 bases left between them. The CDR3 has 13 residues.

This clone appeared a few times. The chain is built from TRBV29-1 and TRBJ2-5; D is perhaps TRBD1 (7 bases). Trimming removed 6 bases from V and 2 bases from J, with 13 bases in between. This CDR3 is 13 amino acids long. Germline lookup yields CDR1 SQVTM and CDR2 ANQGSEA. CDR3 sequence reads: CSVAGQRQETQYF. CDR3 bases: TGCAGCGTCGCGGGACAGAGACAAGAGACCCAGTACTTC.

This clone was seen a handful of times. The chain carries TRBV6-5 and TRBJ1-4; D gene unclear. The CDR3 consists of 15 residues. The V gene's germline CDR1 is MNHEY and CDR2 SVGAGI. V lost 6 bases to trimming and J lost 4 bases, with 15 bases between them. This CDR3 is CASRPHSPRNEKLFF. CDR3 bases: TGTGCCAGCAGACCCCACAGTCCACGTAATGAAAAACTGTTTTTT.

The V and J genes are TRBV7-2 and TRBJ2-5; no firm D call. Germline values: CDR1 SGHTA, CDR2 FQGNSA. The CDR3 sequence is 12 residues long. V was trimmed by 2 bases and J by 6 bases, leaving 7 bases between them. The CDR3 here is CASSLNLQTQYF. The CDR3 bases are TGTGCCAGCAGCTTAAATTTACAGACCCAGTACTTC.

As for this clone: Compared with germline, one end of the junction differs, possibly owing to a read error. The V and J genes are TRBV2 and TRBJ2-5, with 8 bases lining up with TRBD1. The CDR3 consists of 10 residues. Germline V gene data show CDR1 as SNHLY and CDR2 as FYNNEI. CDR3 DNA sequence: TGTGCCAGCAGGGGACAGGACCACCACTTC. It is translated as CASRGQDHHF.

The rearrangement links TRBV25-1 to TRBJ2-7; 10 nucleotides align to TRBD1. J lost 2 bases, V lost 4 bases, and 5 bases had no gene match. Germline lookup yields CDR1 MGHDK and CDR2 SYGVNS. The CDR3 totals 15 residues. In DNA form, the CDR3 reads TGTGCCAGCAGTGCGGGACAGGGGATGGCCTACGAGCAGTACTTC. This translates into CASSAGQGMAYEQYF.

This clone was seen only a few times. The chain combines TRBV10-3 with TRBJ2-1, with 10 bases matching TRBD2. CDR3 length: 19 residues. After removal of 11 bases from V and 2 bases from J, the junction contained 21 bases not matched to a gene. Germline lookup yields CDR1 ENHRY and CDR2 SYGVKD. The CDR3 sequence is CASSRELAGASGAYNEQFF. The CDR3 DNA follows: TGTGCCTCCAGTAGGGAGCTAGCGGGGGCCTCTGGGGCCTACAATGAGCAGTTCTTC.

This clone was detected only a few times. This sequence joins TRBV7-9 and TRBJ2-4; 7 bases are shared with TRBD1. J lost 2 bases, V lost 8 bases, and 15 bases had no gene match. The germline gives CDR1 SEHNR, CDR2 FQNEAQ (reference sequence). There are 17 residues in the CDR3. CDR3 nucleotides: TGTGCCAGCCATCCAGGAAGACAGACAGGGACCAAAAACATTCAGTACTTC. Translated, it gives CASHPGRQTGTKNIQYF.

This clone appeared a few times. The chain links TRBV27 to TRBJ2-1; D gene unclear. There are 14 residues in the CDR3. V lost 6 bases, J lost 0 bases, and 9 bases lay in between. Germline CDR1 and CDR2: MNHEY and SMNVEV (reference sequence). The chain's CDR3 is CASRAESSYNEQFF. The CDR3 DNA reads TGTGCCAGCAGGGCGGAGAGCTCCTACAATGAGCAGTTCTTC.

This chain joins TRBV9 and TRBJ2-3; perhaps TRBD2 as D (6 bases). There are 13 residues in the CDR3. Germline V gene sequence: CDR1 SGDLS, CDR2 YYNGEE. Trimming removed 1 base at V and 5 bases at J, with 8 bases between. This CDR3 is CASSVQEGDTQYF. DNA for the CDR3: TGTGCCAGCAGCGTACAGGAGGGAGATACGCAGTATTTT.

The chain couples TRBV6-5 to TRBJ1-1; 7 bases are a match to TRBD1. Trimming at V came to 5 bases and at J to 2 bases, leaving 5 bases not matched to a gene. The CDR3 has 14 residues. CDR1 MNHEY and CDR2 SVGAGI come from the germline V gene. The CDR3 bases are TGTGCCAGCAGTGATGGGACAGCAAACACTGAAGCTTTCTTT. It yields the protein CASSDGTANTEAFF.

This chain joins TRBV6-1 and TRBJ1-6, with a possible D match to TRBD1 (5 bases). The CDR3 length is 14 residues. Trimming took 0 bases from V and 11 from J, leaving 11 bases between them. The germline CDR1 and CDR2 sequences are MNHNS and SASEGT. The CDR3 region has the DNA TGTGCCAGCAGTGAAGCGGGGCCGGGGCCACCCCTCCACTTT. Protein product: CASSEAGPGPPLHF.

CDR3 in amino acids: CASSSRTSGLGYNEQFF. The CDR3 nucleotides are TGTGCCAGCAGCTCCCGGACTAGCGGACTCGGCTACAATGAGCAGTTCTTC. This chain connects TRBV11-1 to TRBJ2-1; 10 nucleotides line up with TRBD2. Germline values: CDR1 SGHAT, CDR2 FQDESV (reference sequence). Losses at the gene ends were 4 bases for V and 3 bases for J; bases not matched to a gene: 9. CDR3 length equals 17 residues.

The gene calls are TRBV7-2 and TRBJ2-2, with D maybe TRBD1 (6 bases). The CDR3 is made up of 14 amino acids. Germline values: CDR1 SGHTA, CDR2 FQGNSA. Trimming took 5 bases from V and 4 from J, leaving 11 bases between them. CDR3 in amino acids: CASSPTGFTGELFF. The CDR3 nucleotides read TGTGCCAGCAGCCCGACAGGTTTCACCGGGGAGCTGTTTTTT. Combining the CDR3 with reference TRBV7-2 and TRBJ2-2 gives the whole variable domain GAGVSQSPSNKVTEKGKDVELRCDPISGHTALYWYRQSLGQGLEFLIYFQGNSAPDKSGLPSDRFSAERTGGSVSTLTIQRTQQEDSAVYLCASSPTGFTGELFFGEGSRLTVL.